This T cell receptor beta chain was profiled in a study of T cells after yellow fever vaccination. Findings and limits, study-wide: Reappearing after the booster were most of the clones from primary vaccination (about 96% CD4, 75% to 90% CD8). Weaker overall was a secondary response that nonetheless peaked faster, on day 5 versus 15.

With regard to this clonotype: Its cognate antigen is unknown.

The CDR3 consists of 15 residues. The V gene end was trimmed by 4 bases and the J gene end by 4 bases; junction bases not matched to a gene: 8. Looked up from germline, CDR1 is SEHNR and CDR2 is FQNEAQ (reference sequence). TCRdb processed the 5' RACE reads anew with MiXCR; each CDR3 protein has one entry. The profile shows a few hundred thousand distinct CDR3 sequences, approximately 4.2% of them singletons. This chain joins TRBV7-9 and TRBJ2-5; 8 nucleotides match TRBD1. This TCR was recovered from a man aged 18 to 29 who received the YFV17D yellow fever vaccine. Sequenced here: PBMCs, sampled 5 days after the yellow fever booster vaccination. The CDR3 DNA is TGTGCCAGCAGCTCGGACAGGGTTGAGCGAGAGACCCAGTACTTC. Protein product: CASSSDRVERETQYF.